Listed here are 22 T cell receptor beta chains from one sample, sequenced in a study of T cell responses to AZD1222 COVID-19 vaccine. Sequenced by immunoSEQ multiplex PCR; TCRdb stores in-frame clones only, minus some. The table includes fewer than 120,000 clones, around 81% detected once. Specimen: peripheral blood, collected on day 0 of AZD1222 vaccination. The receptors come from an adult in good health.

The CDR3 loop reads CSVSPGATTGELFF. CDR3 in DNA: TGCAGCGTTTCTCCCGGGGCAACTACCGGGGAGCTGTTTTTT. The rearrangement uses TRBV29-1 and TRBJ2-2; either TRBD1 or TRBD2 may supply D (5 bases each). Per germline, CDR1 SQVTM and CDR2 ANQGSEA. The CDR3 runs 14 residues. V dropped 5 bases and J dropped 5 bases, with 15 bases sitting between them.

About this clone itself: The identical CDR3 is also encoded by other nucleotide sequences in the sample. The rearrangement links TRBV19 to TRBJ1-1; D is perhaps TRBD1 (6 bases). Trimming took off 3 bases at V and 4 bases at J, with 9 bases between the two ends. Germline lookup yields CDR1 LNHDA and CDR2 SQIVND (reference sequence). The CDR3 extends over 13 amino acids. The chain's CDR3 is CASSIGGGTEAFF. DNA of the CDR3: TGTGCCAGTAGTATTGGAGGGGGCACTGAAGCTTTCTTT.

The rearrangement uses TRBV5-6 and TRBJ2-3; tentatively, D is TRBD1 (5 bases). Between the trimmed V and J ends, which lost 4 bases and 0 bases, there was a span of 12 bases. From germline, CDR1 is SGHDT and CDR2 YYEEEE. The CDR3 has 15 residues. The CDR3 DNA sequence: TGTGCCAGCAGCCGGGTAAGACAGAGCACAGATACGCAGTATTTT. Encoded protein: CASSRVRQSTDTQYF. Supplemented by reference TRBV5-6 and TRBJ2-3, the full variable domain reads DAGVTQSPTHLIKTRGQQVTLRCSPKSGHDTVSWYQQALGQGPQFIFQYYEEEERQRGNFPDRFSGHQFPNYSSELNVNALLLGDSALYLCASSRVRQSTDTQYFGPGTRLTVL.

The V call is TRBV6-2 or TRBV6-3, the J call TRBJ1-2, with 8 bases that match TRBD1. The CDR3 runs to 16 residues. Germline trimming cut 0 bases from V and 6 bases from J; bases unmatched to any gene: 9. Germline-derived CDR1 and CDR2 are MNHEY and SVGEGT. CDR3 in DNA: TGTGCCAGCAGTTACTCGAAACCCGGACAGGGTCATGGCTACACCTTC. It translates to CASSYSKPGQGHGYTF.

The V call is TRBV28, the J call TRBJ2-5; D unclear. Germline lookup yields CDR1 MDHEN and CDR2 SYDVKM. CDR3 length equals 15 residues. Trimming cost V 6 bases and J 2 bases, with 16 bases left between them. CDR3 residues: CASSQIRLVQETQYF. CDR3 in DNA: TGTGCCAGCAGCCAAATCCGACTGGTACAAGAGACCCAGTACTTC.

This rearrangement joins TRBV7-2 to TRBJ1-2; the D is unclear. The germline V and J ends were trimmed by 5 bases and 6 bases, with 13 bases remaining between them. Germline V CDR1 and CDR2: SGHTA, FQGNSA. CDR3 size: 13 residues. This CDR3 is CASSPTPMNGYTF. The CDR3 bases are TGTGCCAGCAGCCCTACCCCGATGAATGGCTACACCTTC.

The rearrangement uses TRBV28 and TRBJ1-5; maybe TRBD1 (5 bases). V was clipped by 3 bases and J by 3 bases, with 12 bases between them. The CDR3 has 15 residues. Looked up from germline, CDR1 is MDHEN and CDR2 is SYDVKM. The CDR3 DNA is TGTGCCAGCAGTTTCAACCTCGGGGCCAATCAGCCCCAGCATTTT. As protein: CASSFNLGANQPQHF.

V and J are TRBV5-4 and TRBJ2-2, with TRBD1 matching over 8 bases. Germline CDR1 and CDR2: SGHNT and YYREEE (reference sequence). The junction had 2 bases not matched to a gene; V was cut back by 2 bases and J by 2 bases. The CDR3 length is 15 residues. The CDR3 DNA reads TGTGCCAGCAGCTTATCAGGGGGCAACACCGGGGAGCTGTTTTTT. Amino acids: CASSLSGGNTGELFF. Drawing the rest from reference TRBV5-4 and TRBJ2-2, the complete variable domain is ETGVTQSPTHLIKTRGQQVTLRCSSQSGHNTVSWYQQALGQGPQFIFQYYREEENGRGNFPPRFSGLQFPNYSSELNVNALELDDSALYLCASSLSGGNTGELFFGEGSRLTVL.

The rearrangement uses TRBV7-2 and TRBJ1-5, with a tentative D call TRBD1 (6 bases). Germline values: CDR1 SGHTA, CDR2 FQGNSA. With 5 bases removed from V and 4 bases from J, the gap between germline ends came to 9 bases. The CDR3 runs 13 residues. CDR3 DNA: TGTGCCAGCAGCGGGGGGGCGAATCAGCCCCAGCATTTT. This translates into CASSGGANQPQHF.

The chain uses TRBV7-8 and TRBJ2-7; TRBD2 matches at 11 bases. The CDR3 consists of 15 residues. V lost 5 bases and J lost 3; bases outside the gene matches: 6. The germline gives CDR1 SGHVS, CDR2 FQNEAQ. The CDR3 region has the DNA TGTGCCAGCAGCATACCACTAGCGGGGGACTACGAGCAGTACTTC. This translates into CASSIPLAGDYEQYF.

The chain carries TRBV27 and TRBJ2-7, with D tentatively TRBD2 (5 bases). The CDR3 totals 14 residues. Germline CDR1 is MNHEY and CDR2 is SMNVEV (reference sequence). The DNA for the CDR3 is TGTACCCTTAGAACGGAGGCCCCTTCCTACGAGCAGTACTTC. This gives the protein CTLRTEAPSYEQYF.

This clone came up a few times. This chain uses TRBV5-1 with TRBJ2-7; D could derive from TRBD1 or TRBD2 (5 bases each). The germline gives CDR1 SGHRS, CDR2 YFSETQ. V was clipped by 1 base and J by 1 base, with 9 bases between them. The CDR3 runs 14 residues. DNA of the CDR3: TGCGCCAGCAGCTTGACGGGACCTTCCTACGAGCAGTACTTC. The encoded protein is CASSLTGPSYEQYF.

The genes are TRBV13 and TRBJ2-2; perhaps TRBD2 as D (5 bases). V was trimmed by 2 bases and J by 1 base, leaving 8 bases between them. Germline assignment: CDR1 PRHDT and CDR2 FYEKMQ (reference sequence). The CDR3 covers 15 residues. The CDR3 DNA is TGTGCCAGCAGCTTAAGACGGGAGAACACCGGGGAGCTGTTTTTT. Translation gives CASSLRRENTGELFF.

The chain has TRBV1 and TRBJ2-2. TRBV1 is a known pseudogene. The CDR3 has 16 residues. CDR3 coding DNA: TGCACCAGCAGCCAACGGGCAGTAGCGAACACCGGGGAGCTGTTTTTT. As protein: CTSSQRAVANTGELFF.

The chain couples TRBV2 to TRBJ2-3; no reliable D call. Germline CDR1 is SNHLY and CDR2 is FYNNEI. The CDR3 contains 15 residues. V was clipped by 4 bases and J by 3 bases, with 14 bases between them. In DNA, the CDR3 is TGTGCCAGCAGTGTTTTTGCCCGAGGAACAGATACGCAGTATTTT. Translating gives CASSVFARGTDTQYF.

This chain connects TRBV15 to TRBJ1-6; no clear D. The CDR3 totals 13 residues. The V end lost 6 bases, the J end lost 7 bases, and 10 bases lay between the germline ends. Germline-derived CDR1 and CDR2 are LNHNV and YYDKDF (reference sequence). CDR3 amino acids: CATSGVGNSPLHF. In DNA form, the CDR3 reads TGTGCCACCAGTGGGGTCGGAAATTCACCCCTCCACTTT.

The chain carries TRBV9 and TRBJ2-1; 8 nucleotides agree with TRBD2. The CDR3 contains 15 residues. Unmatched junction bases numbered 13, after V lost 4 bases and J lost 10 bases. Germline CDR1 is SGDLS and CDR2 is YYNGEE. The chain's CDR3 is CASSPPRGVINEQFF. The CDR3 coding sequence is TGTGCCAGCAGCCCACCGCGGGGGGTCATAAACGAGCAGTTCTTC.

V and J are TRBV7-9 and TRBJ2-3, with TRBD2 matching over 8 bases. The CDR3 is made up of 18 amino acids. V was clipped by 5 bases and J by 1 base; unmatched bases: 14. Germline assignment: CDR1 SEHNR and CDR2 FQNEAQ (reference sequence). The CDR3 is CASSLDSTGRGGTDTQYF. The CDR3 nucleotides read TGTGCCAGCAGCCTAGACTCTACTGGGCGGGGGGGCACAGATACGCAGTATTTT.

V gene TRBV7-9 combines with J gene TRBJ2-7; D not certain. CDR3 length: 13 residues. CDR1 SEHNR and CDR2 FQNEAQ come from the germline V gene (reference sequence). The V gene lost 5 bases and the J gene lost 6 bases, with 14 bases spanning the gap. CDR3 protein: CASSHNPIAEQYF. Written as DNA, the CDR3 is TGTGCCAGCAGCCATAACCCCATCGCCGAGCAGTACTTC.

This clone was seen once. This chain links TRBV5-1 with TRBJ1-4, with unresolved D. Germline V gene lookup returns CDR1 SGHRS and CDR2 YFSETQ. V shed 0 bases and J shed 2 bases, with 11 bases lying between them. The CDR3 has 16 amino acids. CDR3 DNA sequence: TGCGCCAGCAGCTTGGCCTCGGCGGTGACTAATGAAAAACTGTTTTTT. This translates into CASSLASAVTNEKLFF.

The chain links TRBV7-8 to TRBJ1-4, with 9 bases that match TRBD1. This CDR3 comprises 14 residues. Germline assignment: CDR1 SGHVS and CDR2 FQNEAQ. V lost 6 bases, J lost 6 bases, and 5 bases stayed unmatched. CDR3 amino acids: CASSPGTGYEKLFF. In DNA form, the CDR3 reads TGTGCCAGCAGTCCCGGGACAGGGTATGAAAAACTGTTTTTT.

The chain recombines TRBV28 with TRBJ1-2; the D is unclear. The CDR3 length is 14 residues. V was pared by 5 bases and J by 1 base, with 11 bases between. The germline V gene encodes CDR1 MDHEN and CDR2 SYDVKM. The CDR3 DNA reads TGTGCCAGCAGTCCGGGTGACCTTAACTATGGCTACACCTTC. Translating gives CASSPGDLNYGYTF.